The source of this TCR beta chain is a study of post-analysis software for immune sequencing data. Study-wide points: Five TRBV segments, including TRBV5-6, TRBV5-1 and TRBV20-1, were more frequent in patients than controls. The normalized Chao1 diversity of multiple sclerosis patients was significantly lower than that of controls.

TCR beta cDNA libraries included unique molecular identifiers. Between roughly 0.9 and 11 million T cells gave rise to 500,000 to 600,000 cDNA molecules. TCRdb itself ran the PCR reads through MiXCR, one entry per CDR3 protein. Seen here are 750,000 to 950,000 distinct CDR3 sequences, around 46% observed once, and the top ten hold 4.9%. Germline loops: CDR1 LNHNV, CDR2 YYDKDF (reference sequence). The CDR3 is made up of 14 amino acids. V was clipped by 5 bases and J by 8 bases, with 16 bases between them. Note on this clonotype: The antigen is undetermined. Since the CDR3 does not end with the conserved phenylalanine or tryptophan, this likely comes from a read error.

The chain combines TRBV15 with TRBJ2-1; D is possibly TRBD2 (5 bases). Sequences were obtained from blood. This TCR was sampled from a girl aged 10 to 17 with multiple sclerosis. This CDR3 reads CATSPGRDWDEQFL. Here the CDR3 DNA reads TGTGCCACCAGCCCCGGTCGGGATTGGGATGAGCAGTTCCTC.